This T cell receptor (beta chain) was captured in a study of PD-L1 blockade in urothelial cancer. This clone was observed once. Some clones are missing from TCRdb's copy, which holds only in-frame ones; the method was immunoSEQ multiplex PCR. The sample lists tens of thousands of clones; about four fifths were seen once. The J segment lost 6 bases and the V segment lost 1 base, leaving 6 bases of the junction unmatched. The CDR3 covers 13 residues. The V gene's germline CDR1 is GTSNPN and CDR2 SVGIG (reference sequence). The origin of this receptor is a man in his sixties or seventies with urothelial cancer. Sequenced material: PBMCs, taken around atezolizumab (anti-PD-L1) treatment. This chain joins TRBV30 and TRBJ2-7; 7 bases match TRBD2. CDR3 in amino acids: CAWSARGVGEQYF. In DNA, the CDR3 is TGTGCCTGGAGTGCCCGGGGGGTCGGCGAGCAGTACTTC.